The next 25 T cell receptor beta chains were all read from a single sample in a study of T cell responses to AZD1222 COVID-19 vaccine (dated by TCRdb to 2020 to 2022). This sample's time point label indicates: about 28 days (+/-7) after the second vaccine dose. Libraries were made using the immunoSEQ multiplex PCR assay. TCRdb's version of the immuneACCESS table is confined to in-frame rearrangements and falls short of the full clone set. An unresolved V gene accounts for under half of the shortfall where checked; the remainder is of unknown origin. This sample lists some 100,000 clones; approximately 90% were detected once. Of the sample, approximately 3.5% falls within the top ten clones. The material sequenced was peripheral blood, taken 28 days after the second AZD1222 dose. The receptors were sampled from an adult who received the AZD1222 COVID-19 vaccine.

This chain links TRBV5-4 with TRBJ2-5; 8 bases match TRBD2. V gave up 0 bases and J gave up 4 bases; unmatched junction bases: 8. Germline values: CDR1 SGHNT, CDR2 YYREEE (reference sequence). This CDR3 spans 16 amino acids. The CDR3 region has the DNA TGTGCCAGCAGCTTGGGAGTCGGGAGGGCCTTAGAGACCCAGTACTTC. Its protein is CASSLGVGRALETQYF.

Of note for this clone: At one end the junction does not follow the germline gene, possibly because of a read error. The chain recombines TRBV27 with TRBJ2-5, with D perhaps matching TRBD2 (6 bases). The germline V gene encodes CDR1 MNHEY and CDR2 SMNVEV (reference sequence). This CDR3 spans 16 amino acids. Here the CDR3 reads CASSLFYGSGQETQYF. CDR3 DNA: TGTGCCAGCAGCTTATTTTATGGTAGCGGACAAGAGACCCAGTACTTC.

This chain joins TRBV11-3 and TRBJ1-1; the D gene is possibly TRBD1 (5 bases). The CDR3 runs to 13 residues. CDR1 SGHNT and CDR2 YENEEA come from the germline V gene. V lost 5 bases and J lost 7, with 14 bases in between. The CDR3 region is CASSPRPRGEAFF. DNA for the CDR3: TGTGCCAGCAGCCCTCGCCCGAGGGGTGAAGCTTTCTTT. The full variable domain, with the rest looked up from reference TRBV11-3 and TRBJ1-1, is EAGVVQSPRYKIIEKKQPVAFWCNPISGHNTLYWYLQNLGQGPELLIRYENEEAVDDSQLPKDRFSAERLKGVDSTLKIQPAELGDSAVYLCASSPRPRGEAFFGQGTRLTVV.

This chain links TRBV5-4 with TRBJ2-7, with D unclear. Trimming took 3 bases from V and 4 from J, leaving 14 bases between them. Germline V CDR1 and CDR2: SGHNT, YYREEE (reference sequence). The length of the CDR3 is 14 residues. CDR3 in DNA: TGTGCCAGCAGCTCCTCCGAGAGTTGGTACGAGCAGTACTTC. Its protein is CASSSSESWYEQYF.

J is TRBJ1-2 and V is TRBV29-1; 10 bases match TRBD1. This CDR3 is 12 amino acids long. CDR1 SQVTM and CDR2 ANQGSEA come from the germline V gene. V was pared by 6 bases and J by 14 bases, with 12 bases of the junction left unmatched. The CDR3 DNA is TGCAGCGTGCTTATCACGACAGGGGGCGAGACCTTC. Translating it yields CSVLITTGGETF.

The V call is TRBV3-1 (or the pseudogene TRBV3-2), the J call TRBJ1-5, with D hard to call. The germline V and J ends were trimmed by 0 bases and 7 bases, with 13 bases remaining between them. CDR1 is LGHDT, CDR2 YNNKEL, per germline (reference sequence). The CDR3 runs 15 residues. CDR3 nucleotide sequence: TGTGCCAGCAGCCAAGACGACCACCCTGGGCAGCCCCAGCATTTT. Translated: CASSQDDHPGQPQHF.

This clone was picked up one time. The chain joins TRBV7-3 to TRBJ2-1; a weak D match, TRBD2 (5 bases). Per germline, CDR1 SGHTA and CDR2 FQGTGA. The CDR3 length is 12 residues. V was shortened by 6 bases and J by 8 bases, with 11 bases between the two germline ends. CDR3 coding DNA: TGTGCCAGCAGTTACGGGATCGATGAGCAGTTCTTC. This encodes CASSYGIDEQFF.

The gene calls are TRBV7-3 and TRBJ1-4; D is ambiguous. V dropped 4 bases and J dropped 6 bases, with 21 bases sitting between them. Germline V gene lookup returns CDR1 SGHTA and CDR2 FQGTGA. The CDR3 sequence is 17 residues long. CDR3 sequence: CASSSRVAAVVYEKLFF. The DNA of the CDR3 is TGTGCCAGCAGCTCAAGGGTTGCAGCCGTAGTGTATGAAAAACTGTTTTTT.

This chain joins TRBV11-2 and TRBJ1-1, with D uncertain. This CDR3 is 16 amino acids long. V was clipped by 5 bases and J by 5 bases, with 21 bases between them. Germline V gene lookup returns CDR1 SGHAT and CDR2 FQNNGV. In DNA, the CDR3 is TGTGCCAGCAGCCCGCCCGCGGGTTTGGGCATGACTGAAGCTTTCTTT. Translating it yields CASSPPAGLGMTEAFF.

The rearrangement uses TRBV18 and TRBJ1-3; D gene unclear. Per germline, CDR1 KGHSH and CDR2 LQKENI. V was shortened by 3 bases and J by 4 bases, with 19 bases between the two germline ends. The CDR3 totals 17 residues. DNA for the CDR3: TGTGCCAGCTCACCGGACCCGGGCGCGTCTGGGGGAAACACCATATATTTT. Translating gives CASSPDPGASGGNTIYF.

The gene calls are TRBV27 and TRBJ1-1; D remains ambiguous. V lost 5 bases and J 9 bases, leaving 16 bases between the germline ends. The CDR3 sequence is 13 residues long. From germline, CDR1 is MNHEY and CDR2 SMNVEV (reference sequence). The CDR3 DNA follows: TGTGCCAGCAGTGCCAGGACGGGGAACAAAGCTTTCTTT. The encoded protein is CASSARTGNKAFF.

V is TRBV6-2 or TRBV6-3 and J is TRBJ2-1; 11 nucleotides line up with TRBD2. Per germline, CDR1 MNHEY and CDR2 SVGEGT. The CDR3 totals 16 residues. The V and J ends lost 2 bases and 4 bases, in that order; junction bases with no gene match: 4. CDR3 residues: CASSYETSGVYNEQFF. The CDR3 DNA reads TGTGCCAGCAGTTACGAGACTAGCGGGGTGTACAATGAGCAGTTCTTC.

The chain combines TRBV23-1 with TRBJ1-1; perhaps TRBD1 as D (6 bases). TRBV23-1 is annotated as an ORF whose role is uncertain. The CDR3 has 17 amino acids. Trimming removed 0 bases from V and 4 bases from J, with 18 bases in between. The CDR3 nucleotides read TGCGCCAGCAGTCAATCCTTGTTAGACAGGCGAGGCACTGAAGCTTTCTTT. Protein sequence: CASSQSLLDRRGTEAFF.

The DNA for the CDR3 is TGTGCCAGCAGCCAAAAAAGGACAGGGGTCTACGAGCAGTACTTC. Translating gives CASSQKRTGVYEQYF. The V gene is TRBV21-1, the J gene TRBJ2-7; the table's D gene call, TRBD1, was not cross checked with the DNA. TRBV21-1 is an annotated pseudogene. The CDR3 contains 15 residues.

Only one count was recorded for this clone. The rearrangement uses TRBV5-1 and TRBJ2-1; D not certain. CDR1 and CDR2 from the germline V gene are SGHRS and YFSETQ. The CDR3 totals 12 residues. The ends were cut back, 4 bases at V and 8 bases at J, with 10 bases in the middle. CDR3 sequence: CASSVPGDEQFF. CDR3 nucleotides: TGCGCCAGCAGCGTCCCTGGCGATGAGCAGTTCTTC.

V gene TRBV7-9 combines with J gene TRBJ1-1, with unresolved D. Germline V CDR1 and CDR2: SEHNR, FQNEAQ (reference sequence). This CDR3 comprises 15 residues. V was clipped by 4 bases and J by 2 bases, with 14 bases between them. CDR3 DNA: TGTGCCAGCAGCTCCAGAGACACGGGTAACACTGAAGCTTTCTTT. As protein: CASSSRDTGNTEAFF.

V usage is TRBV30 and J usage is TRBJ2-2; 7 bases fit TRBD1. This CDR3 comprises 16 residues. Germline trimming cut 2 bases from V and 3 bases from J; bases unmatched to any gene: 9. The germline CDR1 and CDR2 sequences are GTSNPN and SVGIG (reference sequence). Written as DNA, the CDR3 is TGTGCCTGGAGTCCGCTGGGACAGCAACACACCGGGGAGCTGTTTTTT. Translation: CAWSPLGQQHTGELFF.

The chain carries TRBV28 and TRBJ2-5, with a weak D call TRBD2 (6 bases). Germline V gene lookup returns CDR1 MDHEN and CDR2 SYDVKM. This CDR3 has 16 amino acids. Trimming removed 3 bases at V and 1 base at J, with 15 bases between. CDR3: CASSLGSSGVQETQYF. The DNA for the CDR3 is TGTGCCAGCAGTTTGGGTTCGTCGGGAGTCCAAGAGACCCAGTACTTC.

The chain links TRBV28 to TRBJ1-1, with TRBD1 as a possible D gene (5 bases). V lost 4 bases to trimming and J lost 5 bases, with 11 bases between them. Germline CDR1 and CDR2: MDHEN and SYDVKM. This CDR3 is 13 amino acids long. The CDR3 region has the DNA TGTGCCAGCAGTTCTGGGGGGAGGACTGAAGCTTTCTTT. It codes for CASSSGGRTEAFF.

This clone was counted between two and nine times. CDR3 residues: CASSVRDGSYEQYF. As DNA, the CDR3 is TGTGCCAGCAGCGTTAGGGACGGATCCTACGAGCAGTACTTC. The chain combines TRBV9 with TRBJ2-7; D tentatively reads TRBD1 or TRBD2 (5 bases each). The germline V gene encodes CDR1 SGDLS and CDR2 YYNGEE. The germline V and J ends were trimmed by 2 bases and 1 base, with 10 bases remaining between them. This CDR3 is built from 14 residues.

The rearrangement links TRBV6-2 or TRBV6-3 to TRBJ2-3, with TRBD2 as a possible D gene (5 bases). Germline V CDR1 and CDR2: MNHEY, SVGEGT. The V and J ends lost 2 bases and 4 bases respectively, with 13 bases between them. This CDR3 region has 15 residues. DNA for the CDR3: TGTGCCAGCAGTTACCCCCTAGCAAGTGCAGATACGCAGTATTTT. Translated, it gives CASSYPLASADTQYF.

This clone was observed a handful of times. The gene calls are TRBV7-8 and TRBJ1-5; unclear D gene. The CDR3 runs 18 residues. V was trimmed by 4 bases and J by 3 bases, leaving 22 bases between them. The V gene's germline CDR1 is SGHVS and CDR2 FQNEAQ. CDR3 protein: CASSSTGEGGGINQPQHF. CDR3 DNA sequence: TGTGCCAGCAGCTCCACCGGGGAAGGAGGCGGAATCAATCAGCCCCAGCATTTT. The whole variable domain, remainder taken from reference TRBV7-8 and TRBJ1-5, is GAGVSQSPRYKVAKRGQDVALRCDPISGHVSLFWYQQALGQGPEFLTYFQNEAQLDKSGLPSDRFFAERPEGSVSTLKIQRTQQEDSAVYLCASSSTGEGGGINQPQHFGDGTRLSIL.

A note on this clone: One end of the junction fails to match germline, which may point to a read error. The chain employs TRBV6-1 and TRBJ1-1; D not certain. The CDR3 is 13 amino acids. Germline-derived CDR1 and CDR2 are MNHNS and SASEGT. CDR3 residues: CASSEARNAEAFF. Here the CDR3 DNA reads TGTGCCAGCAGTGAAGCGAGGAACGCTGAAGCTTTCTTT.

V gene TRBV27 combines with J gene TRBJ1-1, with unresolved D. Looked up from germline, CDR1 is MNHEY and CDR2 is SMNVEV (reference sequence). Trimming removed 6 bases from V and 6 bases from J, with 11 bases in between. The CDR3 contains 12 residues. CDR3 protein: CASRPSGSEAFF. The CDR3 DNA is TGTGCCAGCAGACCCTCTGGCTCTGAAGCTTTCTTT.

CDR3 nucleotide sequence: TGTGCCAGCAAAGGTGGTGGCGGGAGGGGGGAGACCCAGTACTTC. This encodes CASKGGGGRGETQYF. The rearrangement links TRBV27 to TRBJ2-5; 9 positions match TRBD2. The J segment lost 5 bases and the V segment lost 7 bases, leaving 11 bases of the junction unmatched. Germline assignment: CDR1 MNHEY and CDR2 SMNVEV (reference sequence). The CDR3 is made up of 15 amino acids.